Following are 32 T cell receptor beta chains from one sample sequenced in a study of T-cell reconstitution after alpha-beta-depleted transplantation in children. Researchers prepared the TCRbeta library using unique molecular identifiers, the study reports. MiXCR was run by TCRdb on the PCR reads, yielding one entry per CDR3 protein. The sample lists 350,000 to 500,000 distinct CDR3 sequences; 43% were seen once. Here the sequenced sample was PBMCs, taken before TCRalphabeta/CD19-depleted stem cell transplant. These receptors were obtained from a girl aged 2 to 9 with aplastic anemia, due to receive a stem cell transplant.

V usage is TRBV12-3 or TRBV12-4 and J usage is TRBJ1-3; no firm D call. Trimming removed 5 bases at V and 0 bases at J, with 11 bases between. The CDR3 is 15 amino acids. In DNA form, the CDR3 reads TGTGCCAGCAGTAACCGAACCCGCTCTGGAAACACCATATATTTT. Translated: CASSNRTRSGNTIYF.

Note on this clonotype: It may be a read error: a sequence one base away is much more abundant. This chain connects TRBV28 to TRBJ2-2; perhaps TRBD2 as D (5 bases). The CDR3 consists of 13 residues. Trimming shortened V by 10 bases and J by 2 bases, and 11 bases separated the two germline ends. Germline V CDR1 and CDR2: MDHEN, SYDVKM. This CDR3 reads CATESGNTGELFF. The CDR3 DNA follows: TGTGCCACCGAGAGCGGAAACACCGGGGAGCTGTTTTTT.

This sequence joins TRBV20-1 and TRBJ2-5; 10 bases match TRBD2. Trimming removed 3 bases from V and 4 bases from J; junction bases left unmatched: 8. Germline V gene data show CDR1 as DFQATT and CDR2 as SNEGSKA (reference sequence). The CDR3 is 15 amino acids. DNA for the CDR3: TGCAGTGCTAGGGACACTAGCGGGGAACGAGAGACCCAGTACTTC. This encodes CSARDTSGERETQYF.

The sample holds many counts of this clonotype. This rearrangement joins TRBV9 to TRBJ2-1, with 13 bases aligning to TRBD2. The CDR3 runs to 17 residues. J was trimmed by 7 bases and V by 3 bases; bases with no gene match: 10. The germline gives CDR1 SGDLS, CDR2 YYNGEE. CDR3 bases: TGTGCCAGCAGCGCTGGGACTAGCGGGAAATTGTGGAATGAGCAGTTCTTC. Its translation is CASSAGTSGKLWNEQFF.

Many counts were recorded for this clonotype. Germline and junction disagree at one end, which may indicate a read error. The rearrangement uses TRBV5-6 and TRBJ2-4; tentative D call: TRBD2 (6 bases). CDR3 length equals 14 residues. Germline CDR1 reads SGHDT; CDR2 reads YYEEEE. The chain's CDR3 is CASSLSGAKNIQYF. The CDR3 DNA follows: TGCGCCAGCAGCTTGAGCGGGGCCAAAAACATTCAGTACTTC.

The gene calls are TRBV10-3 and TRBJ2-2; tentatively, D is TRBD2 (6 bases). The CDR3 extends over 14 amino acids. Trimming pared 6 bases from V and 5 bases from J, leaving 13 bases between. The germline V gene has CDR1 ENHRY and CDR2 SYGVKD. CDR3 bases: TGTGCCATCAGCGCCGGGACTCTAACCGGGGAGCTGTTTTTT. It specifies CAISAGTLTGELFF.

V usage is TRBV5-1 and J usage is TRBJ1-2; 7 nucleotides line up with TRBD1. Germline loops: CDR1 SGHRS, CDR2 YFSETQ. Trimming at V came to 10 bases and at J to 4 bases, leaving 13 bases not matched to a gene. This CDR3 is 14 amino acids long. For the CDR3, the DNA is TGCGCCCCAGGGAAGGGGGCAGGGCCCTATGGCTACACCTTC. Translated, it gives CAPGKGAGPYGYTF.

In its sample, this clonotype was seen many times. The rearrangement links TRBV4-3 to TRBJ1-4; D might be TRBD1 (6 bases). Germline-derived CDR1 and CDR2 are LGHNA and YSLEER. The CDR3 sequence is 14 residues long. Between the trimmed V and J ends, which lost 0 bases and 8 bases, there was a span of 10 bases. CDR3 region: CASSQDAQGEKLFF. The CDR3 DNA sequence: TGCGCCAGCAGCCAAGATGCACAGGGAGAAAAACTGTTTTTT.

The V and J genes are TRBV4-1 and TRBJ2-2, with TRBD2 matching over 9 bases. The CDR3 runs to 17 residues. Germline lookup yields CDR1 MGHRA and CDR2 YSYEKL. The ends lost 0 bases at V and 6 bases at J; junction bases unmatched: 8. The CDR3 loop reads CASSQDSAGGPAGELFF. CDR3 sequence (DNA): TGCGCCAGCAGCCAAGATTCGGCGGGGGGGCCGGCCGGGGAGCTGTTTTTT.

V gene TRBV29-1 combines with J gene TRBJ2-1; TRBD2 matches at 7 bases. CDR1 is SQVTM, CDR2 ANQGSEA, per germline. The CDR3 sequence is 15 residues long. Trimming took 8 bases from V and 4 from J; bases not matched to a gene: 14. CDR3 loop: CSIWGLAAFYNEQFF. The DNA for the CDR3 is TGCAGCATCTGGGGCCTAGCGGCATTTTACAATGAGCAGTTCTTC.

This clonotype was recorded many times. The chain is built from TRBV13 and TRBJ2-5; 11 bases are shared with TRBD2. In germline, CDR1 is PRHDT, CDR2 FYEKMQ (reference sequence). The V gene end was trimmed by 5 bases and the J gene end by 8 bases; junction bases not matched to a gene: 7. The CDR3 covers 14 residues. For the CDR3, the DNA is TGTGCCAGCAGCGCCACTAGCGGGGGTGAAACCCAGTACTTC. As protein: CASSATSGGETQYF.

The genes are TRBV4-2 and TRBJ1-6, with TRBD1 matching over 7 bases. With 1 base clipped from V and 6 bases from J, the junction kept 3 bases outside the gene matches. The CDR3 has 15 amino acids. Germline lookup yields CDR1 LGHNA and CDR2 YNFKEQ. This chain's CDR3 is CASSQGQGRNSPLHF. The DNA of the CDR3 is TGTGCCAGCAGCCAAGGACAGGGCCGTAATTCACCCCTCCACTTT.

The chain joins TRBV7-9 to TRBJ2-7; no firm D call. The V end lost 4 bases, the J end lost 4 bases, and 11 bases lay between the germline ends. The CDR3 contains 13 residues. Germline-derived CDR1 and CDR2 are SEHNR and FQNEAQ (reference sequence). CDR3 residues: CASSSPQKYEQYF. The CDR3 DNA follows: TGTGCCAGCAGCTCGCCCCAGAAGTACGAGCAGTACTTC.

The rearrangement links TRBV6-2 or TRBV6-3 to TRBJ2-7; 9 nucleotides match TRBD1. V lost 2 bases, J lost 5 bases, and 7 bases stayed unmatched. The germline V gene encodes CDR1 MNHEY and CDR2 SVGEGT. The CDR3 covers 15 residues. The CDR3 protein is CASSYHSGQGNEQYF. The CDR3 bases are TGTGCCAGCAGTTACCATTCGGGACAGGGCAACGAGCAGTACTTC.

Points on this clonotype: A single base separates this from a much larger clone, so it may be a read error. The CDR3 nucleotides are TGCAGCGTTGTATCGACAATGGGGACAGGGGCCGTCAATGAGCAGTTCTTC. Residues: CSVVSTMGTGAVNEQFF. This chain joins TRBV29-1 and TRBJ2-1; TRBD1 agrees at 10 bases. The CDR3 has 17 amino acids. The trim removed 4 bases at V and 6 bases at J, leaving 15 bases unmatched. CDR1 is SQVTM and CDR2 is ANQGSEA in the germline V gene.

This clonotype turned up a few times. V is TRBV7-9 and J is TRBJ1-2, with TRBD1 matching over 7 bases. The CDR3 runs 13 residues. CDR1 and CDR2 (germline): SEHNR, FQNEAQ (reference sequence). V was pared by 5 bases and J by 8 bases, with 8 bases of the junction left unmatched. CDR3 coding DNA: TGTGCCAGCAGCCGACAGGGATCCGGAGGCTACACCTTC. It translates to CASSRQGSGGYTF.

The chain couples TRBV18 to TRBJ1-2; tentatively, D is TRBD1 (6 bases). The germline V and J ends were trimmed by 1 base and 4 bases, with 13 bases remaining between them. The germline CDR1 and CDR2 sequences are KGHSH and LQKENI. The CDR3 loop spans 15 amino acids. The CDR3 region has the DNA TGTGCCAGCTCACCACAAGCAGGGGACCTCTATGGCTACACCTTC. It translates to CASSPQAGDLYGYTF.

This chain joins TRBV10-3 and TRBJ2-3, with TRBD2 matching 7 bases. V trimming: 6 bases; J trimming: 1 base; junction bases outside the gene matches: 10. The V gene's germline CDR1 is ENHRY and CDR2 SYGVKD. This CDR3 has 16 amino acids. CDR3 DNA sequence: TGTGCCATCAGGGACCCGAACAGCGGGGGCACAGATACGCAGTATTTT. Encoded protein: CAIRDPNSGGTDTQYF.

This clonotype was picked up a small number of times. The chain carries TRBV7-9 and TRBJ1-6; a possible D gene is TRBD1 (5 bases). The CDR3 totals 16 residues. Germline-derived CDR1 and CDR2 are SEHNR and FQNEAQ (reference sequence). V was pared by 4 bases and J by 5 bases, with 15 bases between. As DNA, the CDR3 is TGTGCCAGCAGCTCCAAGTCAGGACATAATAATTCACCCCTCCACTTT. This gives the protein CASSSKSGHNNSPLHF.

This clonotype was counted only a few times. At one of its ends the junction is not consistent with the germline gene, which may arise from a read error. The genes are TRBV7-6 and TRBJ2-7, with 7 bases identical to TRBD2. From germline, CDR1 is SGHVS and CDR2 FNYEAQ. The CDR3 runs 13 residues. CDR3: CASSIAGPYEQYF. DNA for the CDR3: TGTGCCAGCAGCATAGCGGGTCCCTACGAGCAGTACTTC.

This chain connects TRBV20-1 to TRBJ2-7; D is possibly TRBD1 (6 bases). V was cut by 5 bases and J by 0 bases, with 11 bases left in between. The CDR3 spans 13 residues. The germline gives CDR1 DFQATT, CDR2 SNEGSKA (reference sequence). In DNA form, the CDR3 reads TGCAGTGCTCAAGACAGGATCTCCTACGAGCAGTACTTC. Its protein product is CSAQDRISYEQYF.

This rearrangement joins TRBV20-1 to TRBJ1-1; tentatively, D is TRBD1 (6 bases). Germline CDR1 and CDR2: DFQATT and SNEGSKA (reference sequence). The CDR3 length is 17 residues. The V end was cut by 3 bases, the J end by 0 bases, with 20 bases between. The CDR3 is CSARVFGTPFMNTEAFF. In DNA form, the CDR3 reads TGCAGTGCTAGGGTTTTCGGGACACCTTTCATGAACACTGAAGCTTTCTTT.

The J gene is TRBJ2-3, the V gene TRBV28; 9 positions agree with TRBD2. The CDR3 extends over 14 amino acids. J gave up 5 bases and V 5 bases, and 5 bases lay outside the gene matches. Per germline, CDR1 MDHEN and CDR2 SYDVKM. The CDR3 sequence is CASSPLAGIDTQYF. In DNA, the CDR3 is TGTGCCAGCAGTCCTCTAGCGGGAATAGATACGCAGTATTTT.

This clonotype showed up just a few times. The chain carries TRBV12-3 or TRBV12-4 and TRBJ1-3; D ambiguous. The CDR3 runs 17 residues. V lost 6 bases and J 0 bases, leaving 18 bases between the germline ends. The CDR3 protein is CASSGPGSPSSGNTIYF. The CDR3 coding sequence is TGTGCCAGCAGCGGCCCGGGGTCCCCGAGCTCTGGAAACACCATATATTTT.

This clonotype showed up just a few times. The chain carries TRBV5-1 and TRBJ2-1; possible D gene TRBD1, 7 bases. Per the germline V gene, CDR1 is SGHRS and CDR2 is YFSETQ. The ends were cut back, 4 bases at V and 3 bases at J, with 14 bases in the middle. The CDR3 runs to 15 residues. The CDR3 loop is CASSGGTADYNEQFF. The CDR3 nucleotides are TGCGCCAGCAGCGGCGGGACAGCCGACTACAATGAGCAGTTCTTC.

This clonotype showed up many times. The chain carries TRBV3-1 and TRBJ1-5; the D gene is possibly TRBD1 (5 bases). The CDR3 has 15 amino acids. Germline-derived CDR1 and CDR2 are LGHDT and YNNKEL (reference sequence). V lost 1 base and J lost 6, with 13 bases in between. CDR3 region: CASSQGVRGGQPQHF. CDR3 in DNA: TGTGCCAGCAGCCAAGGCGTACGGGGGGGTCAGCCCCAGCATTTT.

The chain links TRBV28 to TRBJ2-3, with a weak D call TRBD2 (5 bases). Germline assignment: CDR1 MDHEN and CDR2 SYDVKM. Trimming stripped 7 bases from V and 4 bases from J, with 15 bases between. The CDR3 totals 14 residues. The CDR3: CASIITAGADTQYF. The CDR3 region has the DNA TGTGCCAGCATCATAACGGCCGGGGCAGATACGCAGTATTTT. Together with reference TRBV28 and TRBJ2-3, the CDR3 gives the full variable domain: DVKVTQSSRYLVKRTGEKVFLECVQDMDHENMFWYRQDPGLGLRLIYFSYDVKMKEKGDIPEGYSVSREKKERFSLILESASTNQTSMYLCASIITAGADTQYFGPGTRLTVL.

In its sample, this clonotype was seen many times. The J gene is TRBJ2-1, the V gene TRBV24-1, with 7 positions matching TRBD1. V lost 2 bases to trimming and J lost 2 bases; unmatched junction nucleotides: 8. This CDR3 has 17 residues. The V gene's germline CDR1 is KGHDR and CDR2 SFDVKD. The CDR3 nucleotides are TGTGCCACCAGTGATTCGGACAGGACTGGCCCCTACAATGAGCAGTTCTTC. Its translation is CATSDSDRTGPYNEQFF.

In its sample, this clonotype was seen many times. The chain links TRBV5-8 to TRBJ2-1; 10 nucleotides align to TRBD2. Germline V gene data show CDR1 as SGHTS and CDR2 as YDEGEE. The CDR3 extends over 17 amino acids. J gave up 3 bases and V 0 bases, and 6 bases lay outside the gene matches. The CDR3 DNA is TGTGCCAGCAGCTTGGCCCGCCTAGCGGGAGTCTACAATGAGCAGTTCTTC. Its protein product is CASSLARLAGVYNEQFF.

This clonotype was observed a handful of times. V usage is TRBV29-1 and J usage is TRBJ2-1, with D unclear. CDR1 SQVTM and CDR2 ANQGSEA come from the germline V gene. V was cut by 3 bases and J by 4 bases, with 7 bases left in between. The CDR3 sequence is 12 residues long. As DNA, the CDR3 is TGCAGCGTTGATCTTGGGTACAATGAGCAGTTCTTC. It translates to CSVDLGYNEQFF.

The chain joins TRBV24-1 to TRBJ2-1; 7 nucleotides agree with TRBD2. CDR1 is KGHDR and CDR2 is SFDVKD in the germline V gene. The CDR3 totals 14 residues. V lost 1 base and J lost 6; bases outside the gene matches: 2. DNA of the CDR3: TGTGCCACCAGTGATTTCGGGACTATCAATGAGCAGTTCTTC. This encodes CATSDFGTINEQFF.

Notes on this clonotype: This may be a read error: a much more frequent sequence differs by one nucleotide. The rearrangement links TRBV7-9 to TRBJ2-7; 10 positions match TRBD1. The CDR3 contains 14 residues. The germline V gene encodes CDR1 SEHNR and CDR2 FQNEAQ (reference sequence). The CDR3 spells CASGFGTGVDEQYF. CDR3 nucleotide sequence: TGTGCCAGCGGCTTCGGGACAGGGGTGGACGAGCAGTACTTC.